This TCR beta chain was recorded in a study of blood T cell repertoires in COVID-19. In germline, CDR1 is SGHKS, CDR2 YYEKEE (reference sequence). V dropped 2 bases and J dropped 3; count of bases not matched to a gene: 3. The CDR3 spans 16 residues. Here immunoSEQ multiplex PCR was the method, and the copy in TCRdb shows in-frame clones only, minus some. The profile shows 300,000 to 400,000 clones, about 87% of them singletons. Sequenced: peripheral blood. The chain links TRBV5-5 to TRBJ2-1, with TRBD2 matching over 12 bases. The clonotype was recovered from a woman aged 45-60 years with COVID-19, enrolled during active disease. The CDR3 sequence is CASSFSLAGGYNEQFF. The CDR3 DNA reads as TGTGCCAGCAGCTTCTCACTAGCGGGGGGCTACAATGAGCAGTTCTTC.